These 22 T cell receptor beta chains were sequenced from one sample in a study of blood T cells in healthy people across ages. Then a second PCR, running roughly 7 to 11 cycles, was carried out with a sample-barcoded 5' primer and a J-beta primer mix. MiXCR, run by TCRdb on the 5' RACE reads, gives a single entry per CDR3 protein. Found here are about 1,400,000 distinct CDR3 sequences, 45% to 70% of them singletons; the top ten hold 6.7%. The specimen sequenced was blood. All receptors come from a man younger than 30 in good health.

This clonotype was picked up a small number of times. The CDR3 sequence is CASKQATGANVLTF. The CDR3 DNA sequence: TGCGCCAGCAAACAGGCGACTGGGGCCAACGTCCTGACTTTC. The V and J genes are TRBV4-1 and TRBJ2-6; tentatively, D is TRBD1 (5 bases). V lost 7 bases and J lost 2, with 9 bases in between. The CDR3 sequence is 14 residues long. Per the germline V gene, CDR1 is MGHRA and CDR2 is YSYEKL.

This clonotype was seen only a few times. V and J are TRBV29-1 and TRBJ2-7, with D unclear. V lost 1 base and J 0 bases, leaving 7 bases between the germline ends. The CDR3 has 13 residues. Germline V gene sequence: CDR1 SQVTM, CDR2 ANQGSEA. The CDR3 DNA is TGCAGCGTTGAAGCGACCAGCTCCTACGAGCAGTACTTC. Protein product: CSVEATSSYEQYF.

The V gene is TRBV3-1, the J gene TRBJ2-4, with 12 bases that match TRBD2. Unmatched junction bases numbered 15, after V lost 1 base and J lost 2 bases. The CDR3 is 21 amino acids. Germline CDR1 is LGHDT and CDR2 is YNNKEL (reference sequence). CDR3 region: CASSQGVWASGRAGTKNIQYF. In DNA form, the CDR3 reads TGTGCCAGCAGCCAAGGGGTGTGGGCTAGCGGGAGGGCCGGTACCAAAAACATTCAGTACTTC.

This clonotype occurred a few times. CDR3 protein: CASAGGFRETQYF. In DNA, the CDR3 is TGTGCCAGCGCGGGGGGGTTCCGAGAGACCCAGTACTTC. The rearrangement joins TRBV2 to TRBJ2-5, with 9 bases fitting TRBD2. This CDR3 comprises 13 residues. Germline trimming cut 8 bases from V and 4 bases from J; bases unmatched to any gene: 5. Germline V gene data show CDR1 as SNHLY and CDR2 as FYNNEI.

The chain employs TRBV5-1 and TRBJ2-1; no definite D call. CDR3 size: 15 residues. Germline loops: CDR1 SGHRS, CDR2 YFSETQ. Trimming took off 5 bases at V and 5 bases at J, with 17 bases between the two ends. In nucleotides, the CDR3 is TGCGCCAGCAGGTTGTGGAGAAGCGTTGACAATGAGCAGTTCTTC. Amino acids: CASRLWRSVDNEQFF.

The chain joins TRBV12-3 or TRBV12-4 to TRBJ2-1, with D possibly called TRBD1 or TRBD2 (5 bases each). There are 12 residues in the CDR3. The V end lost 8 bases, the J end lost 12 bases, and 17 bases lay between the germline ends. The CDR3 DNA is TGTGCCAGCCGAAGGTCTCGGGACGGGCAGTTCTTC. As protein: CASRRSRDGQFF.

This clonotype was recorded a few times. The chain employs TRBV4-1 and TRBJ2-2; no reliable D call. This CDR3 comprises 14 residues. Deletions cut 1 base from V and 6 bases from J, with 9 bases between. CDR1 MGHRA and CDR2 YSYEKL come from the germline V gene. The CDR3 here is CASSQGTQAGELFF. The CDR3, as DNA: TGCGCCAGCAGCCAAGGTACCCAGGCCGGGGAGCTGTTTTTT.

The gene calls are TRBV4-3 and TRBJ2-3, with D perhaps matching TRBD1 (5 bases). Between the trimmed V and J ends, which lost 3 bases and 4 bases, there was a span of 11 bases. The CDR3 length is 14 residues. Germline lookup yields CDR1 LGHNA and CDR2 YSLEER. The CDR3 region has the DNA TGCGCCAGCAGCCACCTTGCAGGGTCAGATACGCAGTATTTT. Protein product: CASSHLAGSDTQYF.

The CDR3 reads CASSQDLRGGQNSYEQYF. The CDR3 bases are TGCGCCAGCAGCCAAGATCTGCGGGGGGGCCAAAACTCCTACGAGCAGTACTTC. The chain links TRBV4-3 to TRBJ2-7; 9 nucleotides line up with TRBD2. In germline, CDR1 is LGHNA, CDR2 YSLEER. With V trimmed by 0 bases and J by 0 bases, 9 bases remained unmatched. This CDR3 has 18 amino acids.

This clonotype came up a few times. The CDR3, as DNA: TGCGCCAGCAGCCCGGTGGGGGCCACTGAAGCTTTCTTT. This translates into CASSPVGATEAFF. The V gene is TRBV5-1, the J gene TRBJ1-1; possible D gene TRBD1, 6 bases. Germline CDR1 and CDR2: SGHRS and YFSETQ. The CDR3 consists of 13 residues. With 4 bases removed from V and 4 bases from J, the gap between germline ends came to 11 bases.

The sample holds one count of this clonotype. The J gene is TRBJ1-2, the V gene TRBV20-1; D is ambiguous. The V gene's germline CDR1 is DFQATT and CDR2 SNEGSKA (reference sequence). The CDR3 has 16 amino acids. V was trimmed by 0 bases and J by 0 bases, leaving 14 bases between them. The CDR3 loop reads CSARDFTAYSNYGYTF. The DNA of the CDR3 is TGCAGTGCTAGAGATTTCACAGCTTATTCTAACTATGGCTACACCTTC.

This clonotype was seen only a few times. The V and J genes are TRBV7-2 and TRBJ1-1; D is ambiguous. The ends were cut back, 6 bases at V and 1 base at J, with 9 bases in the middle. The germline CDR1 and CDR2 sequences are SGHTA and FQGNSA. The CDR3 runs 13 residues. The CDR3 loop is CASRSSRNTEAFF. CDR3 bases: TGTGCCAGCAGGTCCTCGCGGAACACTGAAGCTTTCTTT.

With respect to this clonotype: This could be a read error, since a much larger clone is one nucleotide away. V is TRBV7-9 and J is TRBJ2-1; D is uncertain. The CDR3 covers 10 residues. Trimming stripped 2 bases from V and 9 bases from J, with 2 bases between. Germline V lookup: CDR1 SEHNR, CDR2 FQNEAQ (reference sequence). The CDR3 loop is CASSLPEQFF. The CDR3 DNA follows: TGTGCCAGCAGCTTACCTGAGCAGTTCTTC. Full variable domain (remainder filled in from reference TRBV7-9 and TRBJ2-1): DTGVSQNPRHKITKRGQNVTFRCDPISEHNRLYWYRQTLGQGPEFLTYFQNEAQLEKSRLLSDRFSAERPKGSFSTLEIQRTEQGDSAMYLCASSLPEQFFGPGTRLTVL.

J is TRBJ2-5 and V is TRBV6-5; D may be TRBD2 (6 bases). V dropped 7 bases and J dropped 4 bases, with 16 bases sitting between them. This CDR3 is built from 14 residues. Per the germline V gene, CDR1 is MNHEY and CDR2 is SVGAGI. The CDR3 DNA follows: TGTGCCAGCACCGAGGGGCTAGCGAGAGAGACCCAGTACTTC. Its protein product is CASTEGLARETQYF.

The chain links TRBV27 to TRBJ2-3; tentatively, D is TRBD2 (6 bases). V was pared by 4 bases and J by 2 bases, with 19 bases between. CDR3 length equals 17 residues. Germline CDR1 and CDR2: MNHEY and SMNVEV (reference sequence). The CDR3 DNA sequence: TGTGCCAGCAGTTGGATCGGCGGGAACCTTGACACAGATACGCAGTATTTT. This gives the protein CASSWIGGNLDTDTQYF.

J is TRBJ2-1 and V is TRBV12-3 or TRBV12-4; TRBD2 matches 14 bases. The CDR3 is 18 amino acids. The V gene end was trimmed by 5 bases and the J gene end by 3 bases; junction bases not matched to a gene: 9. Written as DNA, the CDR3 is TGTGCCAGCAGTCCAGAGAACGGGACTAGCGGGAGCTACAATGAGCAGTTCTTC. Protein: CASSPENGTSGSYNEQFF.

This clonotype was detected a few times. The chain employs TRBV20-1 and TRBJ2-1; TRBD1 matches at 10 bases. CDR1 is DFQATT, CDR2 SNEGSKA, per germline (reference sequence). V was clipped by 5 bases and J by 4 bases; unmatched bases: 5. The CDR3 loop spans 14 amino acids. The CDR3 loop reads CSAEDRGSYNEQFF. CDR3 bases: TGCAGTGCTGAGGACAGGGGGTCGTACAATGAGCAGTTCTTC.

J is TRBJ2-1 and V is TRBV14; 8 nucleotides agree with TRBD2. Germline-derived CDR1 and CDR2 are SGHDN and FVKESK. V lost 4 bases and J lost 4; bases outside the gene matches: 9. The CDR3 has 16 residues. The DNA of the CDR3 is TGTGCCAGCAGCCCCTGGGGAGCGGGGGAGTACAATGAGCAGTTCTTC. Its protein product is CASSPWGAGEYNEQFF.

The rearrangement joins TRBV27 to TRBJ1-4; possible D gene TRBD1, 5 bases. This CDR3 has 14 residues. Germline CDR1 is MNHEY and CDR2 is SMNVEV (reference sequence). V dropped 3 bases and J dropped 10 bases, with 15 bases sitting between them. This chain's CDR3 is CASSLGTPSGKLFF. In DNA form, the CDR3 reads TGTGCCAGCAGTTTGGGGACGCCCTCCGGAAAACTGTTTTTT.

This sequence joins TRBV5-1 and TRBJ2-5; D assignment may be TRBD1 or TRBD2 (5 bases each). V was shortened by 7 bases and J by 5 bases, with 18 bases between the two germline ends. This CDR3 spans 14 amino acids. Per germline, CDR1 SGHRS and CDR2 YFSETQ. The DNA for the CDR3 is TGCGCCAGCGCTGAGGGACCAGCAACGGAGACCCAGTACTTC. It translates to CASAEGPATETQYF.

This chain connects TRBV29-1 to TRBJ2-3; D is tentatively TRBD1 or TRBD2 (5 bases each). V gave up 4 bases and J gave up 3 bases, with 11 bases separating them. Germline-derived CDR1 and CDR2 are SQVTM and ANQGSEA. The CDR3 contains 13 residues. The CDR3 here is CSVGGKYTDTQYF. The DNA for the CDR3 is TGCAGCGTTGGGGGGAAATATACAGATACGCAGTATTTT.

This CDR3 reads CASSQEWRAGSSAFF. CDR3 DNA sequence: TGCGCCAGCAGCCAAGAGTGGAGGGCGGGTTCCTCGGCTTTCTTT. The genes are TRBV4-1 and TRBJ1-1; D not resolved. Trimming pared 0 bases from V and 11 bases from J, leaving 19 bases between. This CDR3 region has 15 residues. CDR1 is MGHRA and CDR2 is YSYEKL in the germline V gene.